Below, 13 T cell receptor beta chains from the same sample are listed, as sequenced in a study of OX40 agonist ivuxolimab in advanced cancers. The protocol was immunoSEQ multiplex PCR, while the TCRdb copy is restricted to in-frame clones and leaves out a portion. The sample contains about 70,000 clones, 70% to 90% of which appear only once. The specimen was CD4+ or CD8+ T cells sorted from blood, collected in a trial of the OX40 agonist ivuxolimab. The receptors originated from an adult with an advanced solid tumor such as melanoma, head and neck, liver or kidney cancer.

The chain couples TRBV6-6 to TRBJ1-3; D possibly corresponds to TRBD1 (5 bases). The CDR3 consists of 14 residues. V lost 4 bases and J 0 bases, leaving 7 bases between the germline ends. Germline V gene lookup returns CDR1 MNHNY and CDR2 SVGAGI (reference sequence). CDR3 region: CASSSDTSGNTIYF. CDR3 sequence (DNA): TGTGCCAGCAGTTCGGACACCTCTGGAAACACCATATATTTT.

The chain has TRBV6-5 and TRBJ1-1; D is uncertain. V lost 2 bases and J lost 7, with 14 bases in between. CDR1 and CDR2 from the germline V gene are MNHEY and SVGAGI. The CDR3 contains 14 residues. This chain's CDR3 is CASSYGGSGIEAFF. DNA for the CDR3: TGTGCCAGCAGTTACGGAGGGTCGGGTATTGAAGCTTTCTTT.

The V and J genes are TRBV6-5 and TRBJ2-5; 11 bases align to TRBD2. The germline V gene has CDR1 MNHEY and CDR2 SVGAGI. CDR3 size: 14 residues. With 8 bases clipped from V and 5 bases from J, the junction kept 7 bases outside the gene matches. The CDR3 bases are TGTGCCAGCGCGACTAGCGGGAAAAGTGAGACCCAGTACTTC. Amino acid sequence: CASATSGKSETQYF.

The V and J genes are TRBV7-9 and TRBJ2-1; no clear D gene. Deletions cut 1 base from V and 10 bases from J, with 14 bases between. Per the germline V gene, CDR1 is SEHNR and CDR2 is FQNEAQ (reference sequence). The CDR3 contains 14 residues. In nucleotides, the CDR3 is TGTGCCAGCAGCTTAGAACAAAGAATCAGCGAGCAGTTCTTC. Its translation: CASSLEQRISEQFF.

V and J are TRBV28 and TRBJ1-1; the D gene is possibly TRBD1 (5 bases). The CDR3 sequence is 13 residues long. With 2 bases removed from V and 4 bases from J, the gap between germline ends came to 8 bases. Germline-derived CDR1 and CDR2 are MDHEN and SYDVKM. CDR3 residues: CASSLVGGTEAFF. In DNA, the CDR3 is TGTGCCAGCAGTTTAGTGGGGGGCACTGAAGCTTTCTTT.

The J gene is TRBJ1-3, the V gene TRBV9; no clear D. CDR3 length: 16 amino acids. Trimming left V 4 bases short and J 2 bases short, with 16 bases between. In germline, CDR1 is SGDLS, CDR2 YYNGEE. In DNA form, the CDR3 reads TGTGCCAGCAGCCCCCGGACGGTGTGGGCTGGAAACACCATATATTTT. This encodes CASSPRTVWAGNTIYF.

This clone was recorded only once. The chain uses TRBV7-6 and TRBJ2-3; no definite D call. This CDR3 contains 13 residues. Germline assignment: CDR1 SGHVS and CDR2 FNYEAQ. V was trimmed by 3 bases and J by 5 bases, leaving 9 bases between them. CDR3 nucleotides: TGTGCCAGCAGCTTGTACTCAAGAGATACGCAGTATTTT. Its protein product is CASSLYSRDTQYF.

The rearrangement uses TRBV6-5 and TRBJ1-5; D unresolved. The CDR3 runs 15 residues. Trimming removed 0 bases from V and 0 bases from J, with 6 bases in between. In germline, CDR1 is MNHEY, CDR2 SVGAGI. CDR3 loop: CASSYSQFSNQPQHF. The CDR3 DNA reads as TGTGCCAGCAGTTACTCCCAATTTAGCAATCAGCCCCAGCATTTT.

There are a few counts of this clone. The V and J genes are TRBV18 and TRBJ1-1; D unclear. This CDR3 comprises 11 residues. CDR1 KGHSH and CDR2 LQKENI come from the germline V gene. V gave up 3 bases and J gave up 4 bases, with 3 bases separating them. CDR3 sequence reads: CASSPLTEAFF. The CDR3 DNA sequence: TGTGCCAGCTCACCGCTCACTGAAGCTTTCTTT. Based on the CDR3 plus reference TRBV18 and TRBJ1-1, the full variable domain is NAGVMQNPRHLVRRRGQEARLRCSPMKGHSHVYWYRQLPEEGLKFMVYLQKENIIDESGMPKERFSAEFPKEGPSILRIQQVVRGDSAAYFCASSPLTEAFFGQGTRLTVV.

This chain connects TRBV28 to TRBJ2-1, with TRBD2 identical over 10 bases. V lost 7 bases to trimming and J lost 7 bases; unmatched junction nucleotides: 10. This CDR3 has 15 amino acids. CDR1 is MDHEN and CDR2 is SYDVKM in the germline V gene. The CDR3 region has the DNA TGTGCCAGCACGTCCCTAGCGGGGGATCTTAATGAGCAGTTCTTC. It specifies CASTSLAGDLNEQFF.

The rearrangement links TRBV10-3 to TRBJ2-5; D gene unclear. Germline V lookup: CDR1 ENHRY, CDR2 SYGVKD. This CDR3 contains 12 residues. With 6 bases removed from V and 2 bases from J, the gap between germline ends came to 7 bases. CDR3 in amino acids: CAIRDRQETQYF. The DNA for the CDR3 is TGTGCCATCAGGGACCGACAAGAGACCCAGTACTTC.

V gene TRBV18 combines with J gene TRBJ2-5, with TRBD1 identical over 10 bases. The CDR3 covers 15 residues. Germline CDR1 KGHSH, CDR2 LQKENI. Trimming removed 2 bases from V and 2 bases from J; junction bases left unmatched: 2. The chain's CDR3 is CASSPGTGVQETQYF. CDR3 nucleotides: TGTGCCAGCTCACCAGGGACAGGGGTTCAAGAGACCCAGTACTTC.

The chain is built from TRBV21-1 and TRBJ1-2; the table's D call, TRBD1, has no DNA check behind it. TRBV21-1 is a listed pseudogene. This CDR3 comprises 12 residues. The CDR3 loop is CANTQGNYGYTF. The CDR3 nucleotides read TGTGCCAACACGCAGGGAAACTATGGCTACACCTTC.